What follows is one T cell receptor beta chain and its context. Its antigen is not known. There were likely unrecorded immune exposures, though donors were nominally healthy when sampled. Looked up from germline, CDR1 is MDHEN and CDR2 is SYDVKM. V dropped 2 bases and J dropped 10 bases, with 8 bases sitting between them. The CDR3 has 11 amino acids. The PCR contained 60 Vbeta and 13 Jbeta primers. Libraries were prepared by immunoSEQ multiplex PCR; TCRdb keeps only in-frame clonotypes and omits some of them. The sample lists about 150,000 clones; 79% were seen once. These data come from a study of cytomegalovirus exposure and HLA in healthy donors. Study-wide background: Among about 179 million T cells, an earlier analysis found 117 million unique TCR beta sequences. Drawn from HLA-typed donors, 80 million to 100 million unique TCRs were held in an early data release. Findings and limits, study-wide: TCR beta sequences reportedly predicted most subjects' HLA-A and HLA-B alleles accurately.

The chain carries TRBV28 and TRBJ1-1; perhaps TRBD1 as D (5 bases). The sample consisted of PBMCs. The receptor was isolated from a man between 35 and 55 years old in good health and CMV-seropositive. In DNA, the CDR3 is TGTGCCAGCAGTTTAGGGAGGGGAGCTTTCTTT. This encodes CASSLGRGAFF.